This T cell receptor beta chain was profiled in a study of cytomegalovirus exposure and HLA in healthy donors. Study in general: Drawn from HLA-typed donors, tens of millions of unique TCRs were held in an early data release.

V was trimmed by 0 bases and J by 6 bases, leaving 9 bases between them. The CDR3 spans 13 residues. Germline loops: CDR1 SGDLS, CDR2 YYNGEE. Study results and limitations: Sequencing likely caused a cluster of highly shared sequence variants.

Points on this clone: Its antigen is not known.

These donors, healthy bone marrow donors, were studied. In the PCR, 60 Vbeta and 13 Jbeta primers were used. Method: immunoSEQ multiplex PCR; TCRdb's copy keeps in-frame clones and lacks some. This sample has under 300,000 clones, with approximately 82% found just once. This chain uses TRBV9 with TRBJ1-1, with D maybe TRBD1 (5 bases). Sequencing was done on a sample of PBMCs. The TCR sequence derives from a woman aged 55-69 years in good health and CMV-seropositive. CDR3 bases: TGTGCCAGCAGCGTAGCTCGGGGGTCTGAAGCTTTCTTT. Protein: CASSVARGSEAFF.